A selection of T cell receptor beta chains follows, all from one sample in a study of CD8+ T cells in alopecia areata. The repertoire was sequenced with immunoSEQ multiplex PCR; TCRdb's copy has only in-frame clones and lacks some. This table has around 140,000 clones, 51% appearing once. The sequencing here drew on CD4+ T cells sorted from blood, taken at week 0. Receptor source: a human donor with alopecia areata. Each CDR3 is given with its conserved first and last residue. The D gene is left open where the match is weak.

cdr3_length	d_call	v_call	j_call	cdr3_aa
13	.	TRBV18	TRBJ2-7	CASSPPGHYEQYF
14	TRBD1	TRBV5-4	TRBJ1-1	CASSSGQANTEAFF
14	TRBD2	TRBV29-1	TRBJ2-2	CSVASGTNTGELFF
12	.	TRBV6-6	TRBJ2-5	CASSYPGETQYF
16	TRBD1	TRBV9	TRBJ2-3	CASSERPGQGAQRMDF
11	.	TRBV28	TRBJ2-1	CASSFYNEQFF
13	TRBD1	TRBV29-1	TRBJ2-5	CSVARTGGETQYF
11	.	TRBV25-1	TRBJ2-5	CASRALLAQYF
18	TRBD2	TRBV7-8	TRBJ2-1	CASSLALLAGDSFGEQFF
14	.	TRBV2	TRBJ1-5	CASSEEGGNQPQHF
12	TRBD1	TRBV6-5	TRBJ1-5	CASSRRGDSQHF
13	.	TRBV30	TRBJ2-2	CAWNPRAAGELFF
14	TRBD1	TRBV6-1	TRBJ2-1	CASSPQGDYNEQFF
14	.	TRBV6-6	TRBJ1-1	CASRATVMNTEAFF
13	TRBD2	TRBV6-6	TRBJ2-7	CASSVSGSGEQYF
14	.	TRBV5-4	TRBJ2-3	CASSLQGQSDTQYF
16	TRBD1	TRBV7-6	TRBJ2-5	CASSPLTQGVGETQYF
15	.	TRBV7-9	TRBJ1-2	CASSGSPDVWKGYTF
15	TRBD2	TRBV5-1	TRBJ2-1	CASSPTSGGYNEQFF
15	.	TRBV14	TRBJ2-7	CASSQGVGPPHEQYF
14	.	TRBV4-2	TRBJ2-7	CASSQDEVSYEQYF
16	TRBD1	TRBV5-4	TRBJ2-3	CASSFPGQGAEDTQYF
12	TRBD1	TRBV30	TRBJ1-1	CAWGDRGTEAFF
14	.	TRBV5-1	TRBJ1-1	CASGRRGVNTEAFF
14	TRBD1	TRBV5-1	TRBJ2-7	CASSLTGGPYEQYF
13	.	TRBV6-6	TRBJ2-3	CASSPFDTHTQYF
12	TRBD1	TRBV30	TRBJ2-5	CAWGTGQETQYF
16	.	TRBV6-6	TRBJ2-5	CASSYSRGGGQETQYF
13	TRBD1	TRBV2	TRBJ1-5	CASSRDREDSQHF
17	TRBD2	TRBV7-2	TRBJ2-5	CASSLGGTSVPQETQYF
16	.	TRBV19	TRBJ2-5	CASSISSMGQGETQYF
18	.	TRBV1	TRBJ2-3	CTSSQDKAAGDLTDTQYF
14	TRBD2	TRBV29-1	TRBJ2-1	CSAIPVTSPNEQFF
14	.	TRBV15	TRBJ1-5	CATSPWGDNQPQHF
12	.	TRBV2	TRBJ2-7	CASRSNSYEQYF